Below are 27 T cell receptor beta chains sequenced from a single sample in a study of tumor-infiltrating lymphocytes in primary liver carcinoma. Researchers generated TCR beta cDNA from about 530 ng of total RNA, relying on a constant-region primer. Library construction for TCR beta comprised three nested multiplex PCR rounds performed with slightly modified ARM-PCR. The study ran its first two PCR rounds for approximately 10 cycles each, using TRBV1-TRBV30 forward primers and a C-beta reverse primer. MiXCR, applied by TCRdb to the multiplex PCR reads, yields one record per CDR3 protein. The sample yields approximately 45,000 distinct CDR3 sequences, roughly 73% seen once. Between roughly 17 and 33 mg of unsorted bulk tissue served as the source from which RNA and DNA were co-extracted. Specimen: tumor-adjacent normal liver tissue. These receptors all stem from a woman aged 25 to 45 with primary liver carcinoma and hepatitis B virus infection.

Turning to this clonotype: A clone one base away is much larger, so this may be a read error. The V call is TRBV7-9, the J call TRBJ2-6; a possible D gene is TRBD2 (5 bases). The CDR3 spans 16 residues. Germline CDR1 is SEHNR and CDR2 is FQNEAQ (reference sequence). The CDR3 sequence is CASNLLVFVGANVLTF. CDR3 sequence (DNA): TGTGCCAGCAACTTACTAGTGTTCGTTGGGGCCAACGTCCTGACTTTC.

In this sample, this clonotype turned up many times. This chain joins TRBV29-1 and TRBJ2-1, with TRBD2 matching 9 bases. Trimming cost V 7 bases and J 7 bases; bases outside gene matches: 11. This CDR3 spans 14 amino acids. From germline, CDR1 is SQVTM and CDR2 ANQGSEA. CDR3 DNA sequence: TGCAGCGCATCCTTGACTAGCGGCTGGAATGAGCAGTTCTTC. This gives the protein CSASLTSGWNEQFF.

Notes on this clonotype: A read error is likely, as this CDR3 ends without the conserved phenylalanine or tryptophan. This sequence joins TRBV11-2 and TRBJ2-7, with D possibly being TRBD1 or TRBD2 (5 bases each). The CDR3 is made up of 14 amino acids. Looked up from germline, CDR1 is SGHAT and CDR2 is FQNNGV. V was trimmed by 1 base and J by 10 bases, leaving 17 bases between them. CDR3 loop: CASSLVGELGEQYL. The CDR3, as DNA: TGTGCCAGCAGCTTAGTGGGGGAGCTTGGCGAACAGTACTTA.

V is TRBV29-1 and J is TRBJ1-2; the D gene is possibly TRBD1 (5 bases). Germline V lookup: CDR1 SQVTM, CDR2 ANQGSEA. The CDR3 is made up of 12 amino acids. V was clipped by 4 bases and J by 8 bases, with 14 bases between them. The CDR3 nucleotides are TGCAGCGTTGTATCTTGGGGCGGCGGCTACACCTTC. Protein product: CSVVSWGGGYTF.

As to this clonotype: A junction boundary mismatches the germline segment, possibly from a read error. The chain uses TRBV10-3 and TRBJ1-3; no firm D call. Germline V gene lookup returns CDR1 ENHRY and CDR2 SYGVKD. This CDR3 is 15 amino acids long. CDR3 loop: CATEDGDDSGNAIYF. CDR3 bases: TGTGCCACCGAGGATGGCGACGACTCTGGAAACGCCATATATTTT.

This clonotype was detected many times. The CDR3 region is CASRQATTDTDTQYF. CDR3 sequence (DNA): TGTGCCAGCAGACAGGCCACTACCGACACAGATACGCAGTATTTT. This chain uses TRBV6-2 or TRBV6-3 with TRBJ2-3, with a weak D call TRBD1 (5 bases). Trimming left V 6 bases short and J 2 bases short, with 15 bases between. The CDR3 extends over 15 amino acids. Germline CDR1 MNHEY, CDR2 SVGEGT.

About this clonotype: At one end, the junction sequence differs from germline, possibly due to a read error. CDR3 residues: CANSPLLAGEGLEQYF. Here the CDR3 DNA reads TGTGCCAACAGCCCATTACTAGCGGGCGAAGGCCTCGAGCAATACTTC. The chain combines TRBV7-8 with TRBJ2-7; TRBD2 agrees at 9 bases. Germline CDR1 and CDR2: SGHVS and FQNEAQ. This CDR3 has 16 residues.

This clonotype has more than one count but fewer than ten. The V call is TRBV9, the J call TRBJ2-1; D unresolved. V was trimmed by 3 bases and J by 3 bases, leaving 4 bases between them. Germline V CDR1 and CDR2: SGDLS, YYNGEE. CDR3 length: 12 amino acids. CDR3 DNA sequence: TGTGCCAGCAGCGACGACTACAATGAGCAGTTCTTC. Its protein product is CASSDDYNEQFF.

Notes on this clonotype: Sequence at one end of the junction differs from germline and may be a read error. The chain employs TRBV11-3 and TRBJ2-3, with TRBD2 matching over 8 bases. Germline V gene data show CDR1 as SGHNT and CDR2 as YENEEA. The CDR3 loop spans 19 amino acids. The CDR3 loop is CVSSLGFEAGAGGTDTEYF. The CDR3 DNA follows: TGTGTCAGCAGCTTAGGTTTTGAAGCGGGAGCAGGAGGCACAGATACGGAGTATTTT. Supplemented by reference TRBV11-3 and TRBJ2-3, the full variable domain reads EAGVVQSPRYKIIEKKQPVAFWCNPISGHNTLYWYLQNLGQGPELLIRYENEEAVDDSQLPKDRFSAERLKGVDSTLKIQPAELGDSAVYLCVSSLGFEAGAGGTDTEYFGPGTRLTVL.

Worth noting for this clonotype: Being one base from a much bigger clone, this may be a read error. The rearrangement links TRBV5-6 to TRBJ2-7; 12 bases agree with TRBD1. This CDR3 is 14 amino acids long. Per germline, CDR1 SGHDT and CDR2 YYEEEE. The CDR3 protein is CASSFGTGGYEHYF. DNA of the CDR3: TGTGCCAGCAGCTTCGGGACAGGGGGCTACGAGCACTACTTC.

In regard to this clonotype: The conserved phenylalanine or tryptophan normally closing the CDR3 is absent here, so this likely arose from a read error. The V gene is TRBV4-2, the J gene TRBJ2-3, with 13 bases aligning to TRBD2. Germline V lookup: CDR1 LGHNA, CDR2 YNFKEQ. The CDR3 loop spans 16 amino acids. V gave up 2 bases and J gave up 5 bases; unmatched junction bases: 4. CDR3 in DNA: TGTGCCAGCAGCCAAAGGACTAGCGGGAGCGGAGATACGCAGTATTGT. Translation: CASSQRTSGSGDTQYC.

This clonotype was counted only a few times. This chain links TRBV29-1 with TRBJ2-1; TRBD2 matches 11 bases. The trim removed 3 bases at V and 13 bases at J, leaving 14 bases unmatched. The CDR3 is 15 amino acids. CDR1 and CDR2 from the germline V gene are SQVTM and ANQGSEA. The CDR3 DNA reads TGCAGCGTTGACGGTTTAGCGGGAGGGTACAATGGACAGTTCTTC. Protein product: CSVDGLAGGYNGQFF.

Of note for this clonotype: An end of the junction does not agree with germline; a read error may underlie this. The chain employs TRBV6-2 or TRBV6-3 and TRBJ2-7; D unresolved. The CDR3 sequence is 14 residues long. Germline V gene lookup returns CDR1 MNHEY and CDR2 SVGEGT. This CDR3 reads CASSYLAEFYEQHF. The CDR3 DNA reads as TGTGCCAGCAGTTACTTGGCAGAGTTCTACGAGCAGCACTTC.

Comment on this clonotype: This may stem from a read error, because a much larger clone lies one nucleotide away. The genes are TRBV28 and TRBJ2-1; 7 nucleotides align to TRBD2. There are 15 residues in the CDR3. Germline lookup yields CDR1 MDHEN and CDR2 SYDVKM. The CDR3 loop reads CAGSLSGRAYNEQFF. In nucleotides, the CDR3 is TGTGCCGGCAGTTTATCTGGGAGGGCCTACAATGAGCAGTTCTTC. Using reference TRBV28 and TRBJ2-1 for the parts outside the CDR3, the full variable domain is DVKVTQSSRYLVKRTGEKVFLECVQDMDHENMFWYRQDPGLGLRLIYFSYDVKMKEKGDIPEGYSVSREKKERFSLILESASTNQTSMYLCAGSLSGRAYNEQFFGPGTRLTVL.

CDR3 DNA: TGTGCCAGCAGTTTAAATCTCTACGAGCAGTACTTC. The encoded protein is CASSLNLYEQYF. The V call is TRBV28, the J call TRBJ2-7; no definite D call. Germline-derived CDR1 and CDR2 are MDHEN and SYDVKM. Trimming shortened V by 2 bases and J by 3 bases, and 5 bases separated the two germline ends. This CDR3 comprises 12 residues. The full variable domain, in which reference TRBV28 and TRBJ2-7 provide the parts outside the CDR3, is DVKVTQSSRYLVKRTGEKVFLECVQDMDHENMFWYRQDPGLGLRLIYFSYDVKMKEKGDIPEGYSVSREKKERFSLILESASTNQTSMYLCASSLNLYEQYFGPGTRLTVT.

This clonotype was counted many times. V is TRBV7-8 and J is TRBJ2-1; 7 bases fit TRBD1. This CDR3 contains 17 residues. Germline V CDR1 and CDR2: SGHVS, FQNEAQ. Trimming at V came to 5 bases and at J to 6 bases, leaving 16 bases not matched to a gene. CDR3 region: CASSPPRGRERGNEQFF. CDR3 coding DNA: TGTGCCAGCAGCCCGCCTAGGGGGCGCGAAAGAGGCAATGAGCAGTTCTTC.

About this clonotype itself: At one of its ends the junction is not consistent with the germline gene, which may arise from a read error. The chain combines TRBV11-3 with TRBJ1-6; the D gene is possibly TRBD1 (6 bases). The CDR3 spans 13 residues. Germline V gene data show CDR1 as SGHNT and CDR2 as YENEEA. The CDR3 DNA sequence: TGTACCAGCAACTTACAGGGAGATTCACCACTCCACTTT. This translates into CTSNLQGDSPLHF. Full variable domain (rest looked up from reference TRBV11-3 and TRBJ1-6): EAGVVQSPRYKIIEKKQPVAFWCNPISGHNTLYWYLQNLGQGPELLIRYENEEAVDDSQLPKDRFSAERLKGVDSTLKIQPAELGDSAVYLCTSNLQGDSPLHFGNGTRLTVT.

J is TRBJ2-1 and V is TRBV5-4; D may be TRBD1 (6 bases). The CDR3 extends over 13 amino acids. CDR1 is SGHNT, CDR2 YYREEE, per germline (reference sequence). V was cut by 3 bases and J by 11 bases, with 15 bases left in between. The CDR3 DNA reads TGTGCCAGCAGCTCCTCTCGGACAGCCAAGCAGTTCTTC. Its translation is CASSSSRTAKQFF.

The CDR3 nucleotides read TGTGCCAGCAGCTTTAGTGTTGGTGTGCCCCTTTCAGATACGCAGTATTTT. It translates to CASSFSVGVPLSDTQYF. The chain combines TRBV5-5 with TRBJ2-3, with unresolved D. V was pared by 2 bases and J by 4 bases, with 20 bases between. The germline gives CDR1 SGHKS, CDR2 YYEKEE (reference sequence). The CDR3 is 17 residues long.

Comments on this clonotype: Because it lacks the conserved phenylalanine or tryptophan at the end, this CDR3 is likely a read error. The chain is built from TRBV6-1 and TRBJ2-7, with TRBD1 identical over 8 bases. The germline gives CDR1 MNHNS, CDR2 SASEGT. The CDR3 is made up of 14 amino acids. J lost 4 bases, V lost 7 bases, and 9 bases had no gene match. CDR3 in amino acids: CASTPGQGGYEQYL. CDR3 nucleotide sequence: TGTGCCAGCACACCTGGACAGGGAGGTTACGAGCAGTACCTC.

On this clonotype: This may stem from a read error, because a much larger clone lies one nucleotide away. The rearrangement links TRBV7-3 to TRBJ2-2, with D perhaps matching TRBD2 (5 bases). Germline CDR1 is SGHTA and CDR2 is FQGTGA. This CDR3 is 14 amino acids long. Trimming cost V 10 bases and J 3 bases, with 15 bases left between them. The CDR3 sequence is CATRKDGDTGELFF. CDR3 DNA: TGTGCCACCAGGAAGGACGGGGACACCGGGGAGCTGTTTTTT.

With regard to this clonotype: One junction end does not reproduce the germline sequence, and a read error may be involved. The rearrangement links TRBV11-2 to TRBJ1-2, with 7 bases lining up with TRBD1. This CDR3 has 13 residues. The germline gives CDR1 SGHAT, CDR2 FQNNGV. In DNA, the CDR3 is TGTGCCAGCACTCAGGGGGAGGGTGGAGGCTTCGCCTTT. Translating gives CASTQGEGGGFAF.

In its sample, this clonotype was seen many times. For the CDR3, the DNA is TGCGCCAGCAGCTCGGAGGGCTCCTACAATGAGCAGTTCTTC. Protein: CASSSEGSYNEQFF. This chain links TRBV5-1 with TRBJ2-1, with D possibly matching TRBD2 (6 bases). Germline assignment: CDR1 SGHRS and CDR2 YFSETQ. V was clipped by 3 bases and J by 0 bases, with 7 bases between them. The CDR3 extends over 14 amino acids.

This clonotype came up many times. The gene calls are TRBV6-2 or TRBV6-3 and TRBJ1-5, with D possibly TRBD1 on 6 matching bases. Germline loops: CDR1 MNHEY, CDR2 SVGEGT. Trimming stripped 6 bases from V and 2 bases from J, with 11 bases between. The CDR3 contains 14 residues. This CDR3 reads CASRSAGGNQPQHF. The CDR3, as DNA: TGTGCCAGCAGGTCTGCAGGGGGCAATCAGCCCCAGCATTTT.

With regard to this clonotype: No conserved phenylalanine or tryptophan is present at the end of the CDR3, so a read error is the likely explanation. The chain is built from TRBV25-1 and TRBJ1-2; D is perhaps TRBD1 (6 bases). The CDR3 extends over 12 amino acids. Per germline, CDR1 MGHDK and CDR2 SYGVNS. V was trimmed by 6 bases and J by 8 bases, leaving 13 bases between them. The CDR3 here is CASSKQGGGYTL. In DNA, the CDR3 is TGTGCCAGCAGCAAGCAAGGGGGAGGCTACACCTTA.

Regarding this clonotype: A much larger clone sits a single nucleotide away, making a read error possible. V gene TRBV28 combines with J gene TRBJ1-1; D not certain. From germline, CDR1 is MDHEN and CDR2 SYDVKM. V gave up 7 bases and J gave up 4 bases, with 16 bases separating them. CDR3 length: 14 residues. In nucleotides, the CDR3 is TGTGCCAGCAACGGAGTTCAAATGAGCACTGAAGCTTTCTTT. Protein sequence: CASNGVQMSTEAFF.

Concerning this clonotype itself: Germline is not matched at one junction end, which may reflect a read error. CDR3 in amino acids: CASSYLSSYEQCF. The CDR3 coding sequence is TGTGCTAGCAGTTACCTCTCCTCCTACGAGCAGTGCTTC. This chain connects TRBV6-6 to TRBJ2-7; D call uncertain. From germline, CDR1 is MNHNY and CDR2 SVGAGI (reference sequence). This CDR3 contains 13 residues.